This TCR beta chain came from a study of cytomegalovirus exposure and HLA in healthy donors. Study-wide context: There were approximately 81 million unique TCRs (from HLA-typed donors) in an early data release. Points from the study as a whole: At a 0.05 false discovery rate, a later analysis found roughly 17,000 TCR beta sequences to be associated with HLA alleles.

In its sample, this clone was seen once. Its specificity is unknown. PCR employed 60 Vbeta and 13 Jbeta primers. Only in-frame clones appear in the TCRdb table, and some are missing; sequencing was by immunoSEQ multiplex PCR. The table includes roughly 200,000 clones, roughly 13% detected once. Donors were nominally healthy when sampled, though unrecorded immune exposures were likely. Material for sequencing was PBMCs. This sequence originates from a man in his forties or fifties in good health and CMV-seropositive.

This CDR3 is CASSIGTNNEQFF. The CDR3, as DNA: TGTGCCAGTAGTATCGGTACCAACAATGAGCAGTTCTTC. The chain uses TRBV19 and TRBJ2-1, with unresolved D. The CDR3 runs to 13 residues. V was trimmed by 3 bases and J by 5 bases, leaving 8 bases between them. CDR1 is LNHDA, CDR2 SQIVND, per germline (reference sequence).